This entry lists 14 T cell receptor beta chains sequenced from one sample in a study of Graves' ophthalmopathy and Graves' hyperthyroidism. Amplified TCR beta CDR3 regions were obtained using RNA transcripts as template. First-round RT-PCR employed HTBI primers, with a second-round multiplex PCR after it. TCRdb re-called the multiplex PCR reads through MiXCR, storing one row per CDR3 protein. The sample gives more than 1,000,000 distinct CDR3 sequences, around a third of which show up once; 11% is in the top ten. The sequenced sample was peripheral blood or thyroid tissue (not recorded which). These receptors were obtained from an adult man with Graves' hyperthyroidism.

This clonotype was seen only a few times. This chain joins TRBV20-1 and TRBJ1-5; 10 bases match TRBD1. CDR3 size: 15 residues. Germline V lookup: CDR1 DFQATT, CDR2 SNEGSKA (reference sequence). Trimming cost V 6 bases and J 2 bases; bases outside gene matches: 7. CDR3 in amino acids: CSANDRGLGNQPQHF. In DNA form, the CDR3 reads TGCAGTGCCAACGACAGGGGGCTCGGCAATCAGCCCCAGCATTTT.

V usage is TRBV19 and J usage is TRBJ2-5, with D possibly TRBD1 on 5 matching bases. CDR1 is LNHDA and CDR2 is SQIVND in the germline V gene (reference sequence). Trimming cost V 8 bases and J 9 bases, with 25 bases left between them. This CDR3 is built from 15 residues. In DNA, the CDR3 is TGTGCCAGTCGATCGCGACAGTTTAGCAATCAGCCCCAGTACTTC. This encodes CASRSRQFSNQPQYF. Variable domain in full (rest from reference TRBV19 and TRBJ2-5): DGGITQSPKYLFRKEGQNVTLSCEQNLNHDAMYWYRQDPGQGLRLIYYSQIVNDFQKGDIAEGYSVSREKKESFPLTVTSAQKNPTAFYLCASRSRQFSNQPQYFGPGTRLLVL.

This chain joins TRBV7-8 and TRBJ2-5; 13 bases are a match to TRBD2. Germline CDR1 is SGHVS and CDR2 is FQNEAQ. Trimming at V came to 3 bases and at J to 5 bases, leaving 6 bases not matched to a gene. The CDR3 runs to 16 residues. The DNA for the CDR3 is TGTGCCAGCAGCTTGGGGGGACTAGCGGGGACTGAGACCCAGTACTTC. Translation gives CASSLGGLAGTETQYF.

This clonotype was counted at least ten times. For the CDR3, the DNA is TGTGCCAGCAGCTTATCACAGGGACGAGAGACCCAGTACTTC. Translation gives CASSLSQGRETQYF. V and J are TRBV7-9 and TRBJ2-5; maybe TRBD1 (6 bases). This CDR3 is 14 amino acids long. CDR1 and CDR2 (germline): SEHNR, FQNEAQ (reference sequence). With 2 bases removed from V and 4 bases from J, the gap between germline ends came to 11 bases.

This clonotype was found a few times. The gene calls are TRBV25-1 and TRBJ1-1; 8 nucleotides match TRBD1. This CDR3 has 15 residues. Germline CDR1 reads MGHDK; CDR2 reads SYGVNS. V shed 4 bases and J 6 bases; nucleotides not matched to a gene: 10. CDR3 sequence reads: CASSGTGTVWAEAFF. CDR3 sequence (DNA): TGTGCCAGCAGTGGGACAGGGACCGTTTGGGCTGAAGCTTTCTTT.

This clonotype was recorded many times. J is TRBJ1-4 and V is TRBV7-2; 7 nucleotides match TRBD1. The CDR3 is 15 residues long. CDR1 is SGHTA, CDR2 FQGNSA, per germline. The junction had 8 bases not matched to a gene; V was cut back by 5 bases and J by 5 bases. CDR3 residues: CASSLGLQGNEKLFF. The CDR3, as DNA: TGTGCCAGCAGCCTCGGGTTACAGGGGAATGAAAAACTGTTTTTT.

This clonotype was detected ten times or more. The chain employs TRBV7-2 and TRBJ2-7; a possible D gene is TRBD1 (5 bases). V was cut by 5 bases and J by 2 bases, with 10 bases left in between. CDR1 is SGHTA and CDR2 is FQGNSA in the germline V gene. CDR3 length: 13 amino acids. The CDR3 DNA reads as TGTGCCAGCAGCCACTCAGGGCCCTACGAGCAGTACTTC. Amino acids: CASSHSGPYEQYF.

This clonotype was recorded at least ten times. The rearrangement uses TRBV7-2 and TRBJ2-7, with a weak D call TRBD1 (6 bases). V was trimmed by 7 bases and J by 4 bases, leaving 20 bases between them. Germline CDR1 is SGHTA and CDR2 is FQGNSA. The CDR3 covers 15 residues. CDR3 nucleotides: TGTGCCAGCATCCCGATGGGGGCGCAGGGGTACGAGCAGTACTTC. Translating gives CASIPMGAQGYEQYF. Combining the CDR3 with reference TRBV7-2 and TRBJ2-7 gives the whole variable domain GAGVSQSPSNKVTEKGKDVELRCDPISGHTALYWYRQSLGQGLEFLIYFQGNSAPDKSGLPSDRFSAERTGGSVSTLTIQRTQQEDSAVYLCASIPMGAQGYEQYFGPGTRLTVT.

With respect to this clonotype: This clone may be a read error of a much larger clone one base away. The rearrangement joins TRBV25-1 to TRBJ2-5, with D uncertain. Germline CDR1 MGHDK, CDR2 SYGVNS. The CDR3 loop spans 14 amino acids. CDR3: CASSQGGTQVTQYF. CDR3 coding DNA: TGTGCCAGCAGCCAAGGCGGAACGCAAGTGACCCAGTACTTC.

This chain connects TRBV10-2 to TRBJ2-7, with 8 positions matching TRBD2. The CDR3 is 14 amino acids. CDR1 and CDR2 (germline): WSHSY, SAAADI. V gave up 10 bases and J gave up 0 bases; unmatched junction bases: 8. The CDR3 here is CATRTGTSSYEQYF. The CDR3 coding sequence is TGCGCCACCCGAACCGGGACTAGCTCCTACGAGCAGTACTTC.

The sample holds a few counts of this clonotype. The genes are TRBV4-3 and TRBJ1-2, with TRBD1 as a possible D gene (6 bases). V was pared by 4 bases and J by 0 bases, with 12 bases between. The CDR3 contains 15 residues. The germline V gene encodes CDR1 LGHNA and CDR2 YSLEER. The CDR3 reads CASSPRTATNYGYTF. The CDR3 DNA sequence: TGCGCCAGCAGCCCAAGGACAGCAACTAACTATGGCTACACCTTC.

This clonotype has at least ten counts. This sequence joins TRBV5-1 and TRBJ1-6; D remains ambiguous. The V gene lost 5 bases and the J gene lost 8 bases, with 8 bases spanning the gap. The CDR3 is made up of 12 amino acids. From germline, CDR1 is SGHRS and CDR2 YFSETQ. CDR3 residues: CASSGEDSPLHF. The CDR3 coding sequence is TGCGCCAGCAGTGGGGAGGATTCACCCCTCCACTTT.

J is TRBJ1-1 and V is TRBV10-2; no firm D call. Germline lookup yields CDR1 WSHSY and CDR2 SAAADI. The CDR3 has 16 residues. V was pared by 7 bases and J by 0 bases, with 18 bases between. CDR3 DNA: TGCGCCAGCACCGACCTCCATCGGCAGGTGAACACTGAAGCTTTCTTT. Translated: CASTDLHRQVNTEAFF.

Comments on this clonotype: One end of the junction does not line up with germline, which may come from a read error. The CDR3 reads CASRPPPGHLNTEAFF. The DNA of the CDR3 is TGTGCCAGCAGGCCCCCCCCGGGACACCTAAACACTGAAGCTTTCTTT. The chain joins TRBV10-2 to TRBJ1-1, with D perhaps matching TRBD1 (6 bases). The CDR3 is made up of 16 amino acids. CDR1 is WSHSY and CDR2 is SAAADI in the germline V gene.